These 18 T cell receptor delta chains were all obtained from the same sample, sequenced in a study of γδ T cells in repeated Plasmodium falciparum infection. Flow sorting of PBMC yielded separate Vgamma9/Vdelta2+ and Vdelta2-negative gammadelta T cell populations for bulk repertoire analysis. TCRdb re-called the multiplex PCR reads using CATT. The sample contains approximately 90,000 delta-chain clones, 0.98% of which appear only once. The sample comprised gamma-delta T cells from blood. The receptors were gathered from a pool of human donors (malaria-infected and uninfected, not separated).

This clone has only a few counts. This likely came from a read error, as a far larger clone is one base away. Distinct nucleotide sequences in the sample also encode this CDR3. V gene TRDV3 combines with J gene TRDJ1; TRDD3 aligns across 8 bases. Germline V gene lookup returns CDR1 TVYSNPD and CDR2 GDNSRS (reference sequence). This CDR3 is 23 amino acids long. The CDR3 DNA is TGTGCTTTTAGAGGGGTTAGGTCGGGCCTACAGGGTGGGGGATTACTGTACACCGATAAACTCATCTTT. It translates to CAFRGVRSGLQGGGLLYTDKLIF.

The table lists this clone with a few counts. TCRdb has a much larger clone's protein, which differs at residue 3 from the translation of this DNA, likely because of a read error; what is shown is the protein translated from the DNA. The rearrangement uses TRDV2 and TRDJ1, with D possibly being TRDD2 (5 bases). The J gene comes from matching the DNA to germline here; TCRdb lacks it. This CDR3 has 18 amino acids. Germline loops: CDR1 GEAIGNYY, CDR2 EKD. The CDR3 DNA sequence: TGTGCCAGTGACCCTTCTCATTCCCGACCGGGTGGCGATAATAAACTCATCTTT. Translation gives CASDPSHSRPGGDNKLIF.

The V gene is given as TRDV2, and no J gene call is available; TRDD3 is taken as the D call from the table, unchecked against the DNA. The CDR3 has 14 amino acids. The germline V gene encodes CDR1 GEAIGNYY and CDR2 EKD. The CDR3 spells CACDTLRGDLAQHF. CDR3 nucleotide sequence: TGTGCCTGTGACACCCTTAGGGGAGACCTGGCACAACACTTC.

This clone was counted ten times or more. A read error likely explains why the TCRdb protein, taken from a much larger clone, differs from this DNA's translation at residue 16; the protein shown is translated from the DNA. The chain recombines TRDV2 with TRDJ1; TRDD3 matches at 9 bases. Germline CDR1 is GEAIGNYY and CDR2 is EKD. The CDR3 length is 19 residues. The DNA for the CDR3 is TGTGCCTGTGACTCTCTAACTGGGGGACAGACTGAGTACACCGATGAACTCATCTTT. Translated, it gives CACDSLTGGQTEYTDELIF.

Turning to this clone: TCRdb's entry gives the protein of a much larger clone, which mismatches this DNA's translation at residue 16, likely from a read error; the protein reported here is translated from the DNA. The CDR3 here is CACDTGTASSWDTRQTFF. In nucleotides, the CDR3 is TGTGCCTGTGACACGGGTACTGCAAGCTCCTGGGACACCCGACAGACGTTTTTC. The V gene is TRDV2, but the J gene lacks a call; the table assigns TRDD3, which was not confirmed against the DNA. Germline CDR1 reads GEAIGNYY; CDR2 reads EKD. This CDR3 region has 18 residues.

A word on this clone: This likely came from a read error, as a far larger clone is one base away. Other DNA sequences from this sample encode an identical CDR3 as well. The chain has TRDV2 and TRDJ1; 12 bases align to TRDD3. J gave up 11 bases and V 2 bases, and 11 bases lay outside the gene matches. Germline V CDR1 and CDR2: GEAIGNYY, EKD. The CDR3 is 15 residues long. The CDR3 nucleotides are TGTGCCTGTGACATTCTTACTGGGGGATACCGGGAGCTCATCTTT. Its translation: CACDILTGGYRELIF.

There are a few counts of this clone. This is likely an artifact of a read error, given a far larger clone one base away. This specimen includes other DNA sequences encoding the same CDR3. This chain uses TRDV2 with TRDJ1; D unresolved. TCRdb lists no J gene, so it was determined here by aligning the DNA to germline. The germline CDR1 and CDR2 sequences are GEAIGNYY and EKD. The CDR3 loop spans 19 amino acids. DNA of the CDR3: TGTGCCTGCGACACGATAGACCGTAAACAGTATTCAGTGACCGATAAACTCATCTTT. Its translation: CACDTIDRKQYSVTDKLIF.

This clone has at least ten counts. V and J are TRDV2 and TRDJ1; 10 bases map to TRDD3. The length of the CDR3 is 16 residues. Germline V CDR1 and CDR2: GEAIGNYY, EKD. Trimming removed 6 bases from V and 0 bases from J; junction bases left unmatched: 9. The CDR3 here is CACSVLGDHYTDKLIF. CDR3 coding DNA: TGTGCCTGTTCCGTACTGGGGGATCACTACACCGATAAACTCATCTTT.

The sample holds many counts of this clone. The CDR3 loop reads CALGEICDKRYWTDKLIF. CDR3 DNA sequence: TGTGCTCTTGGGGAAATCTGCGATAAACGATATTGGACCGATAAACTCATCTTT. V usage is TRDV1 and J usage is TRDJ1; D gene uncertain. V gave up 2 bases and J gave up 2 bases, with 21 bases separating them. Germline V gene sequence: CDR1 TSWWSYY, CDR2 QGS. CDR3 length: 18 residues.

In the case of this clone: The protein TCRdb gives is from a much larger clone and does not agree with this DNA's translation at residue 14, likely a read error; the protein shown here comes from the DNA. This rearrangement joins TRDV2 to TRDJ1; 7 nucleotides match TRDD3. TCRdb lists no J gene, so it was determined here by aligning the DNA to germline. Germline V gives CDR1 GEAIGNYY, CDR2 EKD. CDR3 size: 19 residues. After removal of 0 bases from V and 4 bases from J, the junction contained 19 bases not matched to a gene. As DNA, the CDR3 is TGTGCCTGTGACACCGTGGGCAGTGTGGTGGGGGACCACATCGATAAACTCATCTTT. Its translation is CACDTVGSVVGDHIDKLIF.

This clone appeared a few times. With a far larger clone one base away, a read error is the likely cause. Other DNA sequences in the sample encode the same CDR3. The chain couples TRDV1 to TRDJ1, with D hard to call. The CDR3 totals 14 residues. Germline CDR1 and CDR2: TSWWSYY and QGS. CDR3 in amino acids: CALGDVLYTDKLIF. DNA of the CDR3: TGTGCTCTTGGGGACGTTCTGTACACCGATAAGCTCATCTTT.

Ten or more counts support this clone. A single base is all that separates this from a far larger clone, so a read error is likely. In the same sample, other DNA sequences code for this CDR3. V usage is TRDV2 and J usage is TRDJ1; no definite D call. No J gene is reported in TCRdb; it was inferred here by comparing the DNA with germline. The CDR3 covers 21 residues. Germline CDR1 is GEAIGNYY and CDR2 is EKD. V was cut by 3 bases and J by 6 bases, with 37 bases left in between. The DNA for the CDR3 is TGTGCCTGTGACCCACTCACAGAAAGTGACCAACCGCTAGGATCCCATTATAAACTCATCTTT. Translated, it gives CACDPLTESDQPLGSHYKLIF.

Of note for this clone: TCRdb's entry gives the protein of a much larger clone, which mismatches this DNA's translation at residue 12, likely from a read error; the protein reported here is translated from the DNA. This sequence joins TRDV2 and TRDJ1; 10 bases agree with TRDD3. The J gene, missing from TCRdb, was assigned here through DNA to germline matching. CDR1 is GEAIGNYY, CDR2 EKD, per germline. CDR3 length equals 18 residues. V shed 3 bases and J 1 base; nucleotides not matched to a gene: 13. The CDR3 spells CACDGSTGGSILTDKLIF. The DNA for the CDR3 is TGTGCCTGTGACGGGAGTACTGGGGGATCCATCCTCACCGATAAACTCATCTTT.

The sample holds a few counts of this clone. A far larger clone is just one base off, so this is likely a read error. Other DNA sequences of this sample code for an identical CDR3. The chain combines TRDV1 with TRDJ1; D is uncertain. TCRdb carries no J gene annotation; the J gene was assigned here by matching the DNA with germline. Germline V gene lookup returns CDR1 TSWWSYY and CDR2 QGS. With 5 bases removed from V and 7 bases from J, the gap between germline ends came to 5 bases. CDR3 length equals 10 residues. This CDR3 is CALGKAKLIF. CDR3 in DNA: TGTGCTCTTGGGAAGGCTAAACTCATCTTT.

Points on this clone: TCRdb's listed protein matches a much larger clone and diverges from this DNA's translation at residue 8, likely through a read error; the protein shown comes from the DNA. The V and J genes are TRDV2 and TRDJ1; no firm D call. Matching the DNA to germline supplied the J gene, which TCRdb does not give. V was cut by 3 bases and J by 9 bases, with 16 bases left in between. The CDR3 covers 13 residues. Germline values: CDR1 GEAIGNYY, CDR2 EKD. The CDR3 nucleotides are TGTGCCTGTGACGTCCGACGGATCCCCGAACTCATCTTT. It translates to CACDVRRIPELIF.

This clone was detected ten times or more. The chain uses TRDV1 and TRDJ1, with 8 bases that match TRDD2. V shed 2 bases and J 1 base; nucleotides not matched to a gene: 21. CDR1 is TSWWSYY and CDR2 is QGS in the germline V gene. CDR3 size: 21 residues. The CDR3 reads CALGEGPFLASWGGLTDKLIF. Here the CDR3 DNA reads TGTGCTCTTGGGGAAGGACCCTTCCTAGCGAGTTGGGGGGGTCTCACCGATAAACTCATCTTT.

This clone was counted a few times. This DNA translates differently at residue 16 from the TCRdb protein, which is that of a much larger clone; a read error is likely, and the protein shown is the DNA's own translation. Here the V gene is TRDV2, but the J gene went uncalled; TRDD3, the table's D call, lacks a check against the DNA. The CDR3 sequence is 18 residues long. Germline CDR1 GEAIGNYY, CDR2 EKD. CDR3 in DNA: TGTGCCTGTGACACGGGGGATGCCCACTCCTGGGACACCCGACAGATATTTTTC. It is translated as CACDTGDAHSWDTRQIFF.

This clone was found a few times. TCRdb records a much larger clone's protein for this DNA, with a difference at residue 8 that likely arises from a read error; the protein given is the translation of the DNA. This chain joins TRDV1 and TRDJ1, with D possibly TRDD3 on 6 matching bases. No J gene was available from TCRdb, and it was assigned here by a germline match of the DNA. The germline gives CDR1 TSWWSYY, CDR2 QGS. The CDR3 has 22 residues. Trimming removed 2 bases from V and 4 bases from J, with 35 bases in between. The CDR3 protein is CALGERGPTFELWWGFVDKLIF. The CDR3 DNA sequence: TGTGCTCTTGGGGAAAGGGGACCTACCTTTGAGTTGTGGTGGGGGTTTGTCGATAAACTCATCTTT.